This TCR beta chain was captured by sequencing in a study of T-cell memory formation after mild COVID-19. Study-wide context: TCR clusters mostly belonged to single donors.

After 5'RACE with constant-segment primers, TCR alpha and TCR beta cDNA libraries carrying sample barcodes and UMIs were obtained. TCRdb reanalysed the 5' RACE reads using MiXCR and keeps one entry per CDR3 protein. The top ten clones hold roughly 40% of a sample with 95,000 to 120,000 distinct CDR3 sequences, over 20% of them seen once. This clonotype occurred once. The antigen remains undetermined. There are 12 residues in the CDR3. The germline V and J ends were trimmed by 3 bases and 1 base, with 6 bases remaining between them. Germline values: CDR1 SQVTM, CDR2 ANQGSEA. Broader study findings: Pre-infection memory carried some responding clones, suggesting that cross-reactive memory joined. Later expanders leaned CD4+, whereas day 15 to 85 contracting clones were balanced CD4/CD8.

This clonotype originated in a man between 18 and 35 years old who had mild COVID-19 (a few samples of this study predate the infection). Cell type and time point are not known. The gene calls are TRBV29-1 and TRBJ2-5; D gene unclear. The sample was PBMCs or a T cell subset sorted from them (not recorded which). The DNA for the CDR3 is TGCAGCGTTGATGACATCCAAGAGACCCAGTACTTC. It codes for CSVDDIQETQYF.